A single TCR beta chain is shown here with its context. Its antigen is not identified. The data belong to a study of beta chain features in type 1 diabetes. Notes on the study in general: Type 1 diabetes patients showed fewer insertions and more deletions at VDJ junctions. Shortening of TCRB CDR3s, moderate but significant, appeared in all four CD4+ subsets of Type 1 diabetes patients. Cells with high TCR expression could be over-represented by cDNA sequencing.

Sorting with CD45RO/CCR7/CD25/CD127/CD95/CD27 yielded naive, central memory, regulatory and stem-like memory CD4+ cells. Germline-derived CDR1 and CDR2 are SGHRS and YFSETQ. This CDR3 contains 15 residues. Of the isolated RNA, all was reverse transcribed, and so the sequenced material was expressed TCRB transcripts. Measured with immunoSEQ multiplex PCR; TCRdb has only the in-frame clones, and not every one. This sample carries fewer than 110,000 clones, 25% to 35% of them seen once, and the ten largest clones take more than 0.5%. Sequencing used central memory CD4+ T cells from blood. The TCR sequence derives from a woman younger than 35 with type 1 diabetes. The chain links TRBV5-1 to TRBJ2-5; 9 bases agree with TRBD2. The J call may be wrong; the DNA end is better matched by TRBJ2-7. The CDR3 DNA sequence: TGCGCCAGCAGCTTGGCAGGACTAGCGTCCTACGAGCAGTACTTC. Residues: CASSLAGLASYEQYF.